This T cell receptor beta chain was profiled in a study of blood T cell repertoires in COVID-19. For the study at large: Material from acute and convalescent COVID-19 was sourced from the United States, Italy and Spain. PBMCs, B-cell-depleted T cells, or T cells were the source of the cDNA or gDNA that made up the material.

Germline assignment: CDR1 SGHRS and CDR2 YFSETQ. The CDR3 covers 14 residues. V was trimmed by 4 bases and J by 0 bases, leaving 10 bases between them. Original analysis: By means of reference gene primer amplification, nucleated cell counts were estimated. Generated by immunoSEQ multiplex PCR, the TCRdb table keeps only in-frame clones and is missing some. The V and J calls and clone size come from that table; D and trimming were worked out from the DNA. The sample holds some 120,000 clones; more than 75% are singletons and the top ten take about 1.3%. The specimen was peripheral blood. The origin of this receptor is a man aged 40-55 years with acute or convalescent COVID-19. J is TRBJ2-5 and V is TRBV5-1; possible D gene TRBD1, 6 bases. This CDR3 is CASSPRTDQETQYF. Here the CDR3 DNA reads TGCGCCAGCAGCCCCCGGACAGACCAAGAGACCCAGTACTTC.